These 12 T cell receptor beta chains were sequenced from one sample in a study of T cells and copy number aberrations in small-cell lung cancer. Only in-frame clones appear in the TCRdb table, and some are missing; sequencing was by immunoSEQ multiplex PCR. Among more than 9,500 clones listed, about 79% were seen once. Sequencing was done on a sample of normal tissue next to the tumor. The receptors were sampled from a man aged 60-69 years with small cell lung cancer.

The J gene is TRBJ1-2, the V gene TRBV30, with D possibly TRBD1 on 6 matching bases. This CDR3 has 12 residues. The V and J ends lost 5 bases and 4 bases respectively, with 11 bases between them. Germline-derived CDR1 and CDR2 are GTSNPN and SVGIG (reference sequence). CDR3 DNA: TGTGCCTGGGCGGACAGCGTCTATGGCTACACCTTC. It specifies CAWADSVYGYTF. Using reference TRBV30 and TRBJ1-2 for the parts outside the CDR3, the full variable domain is SQTIHQWPATLVQPVGSPLSLECTVEGTSNPNLYWYRQAAGRGLQLLFYSVGIGQISSEVPQNLSASRPQDRQFILSSKKLLLSDSGFYLCAWADSVYGYTFGSGTRLTVV.

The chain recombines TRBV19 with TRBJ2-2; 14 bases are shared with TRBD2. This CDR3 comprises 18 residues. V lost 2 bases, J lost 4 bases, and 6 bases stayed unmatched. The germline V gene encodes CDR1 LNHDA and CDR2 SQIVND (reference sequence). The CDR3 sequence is CASSIHRLAGGPTGELFF. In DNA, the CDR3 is TGTGCCAGTAGTATACATAGACTAGCGGGAGGGCCCACCGGGGAGCTGTTTTTT. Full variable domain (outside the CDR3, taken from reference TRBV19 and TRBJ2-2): DGGITQSPKYLFRKEGQNVTLSCEQNLNHDAMYWYRQDPGQGLRLIYYSQIVNDFQKGDIAEGYSVSREKKESFPLTVTSAQKNPTAFYLCASSIHRLAGGPTGELFFGEGSRLTVL.

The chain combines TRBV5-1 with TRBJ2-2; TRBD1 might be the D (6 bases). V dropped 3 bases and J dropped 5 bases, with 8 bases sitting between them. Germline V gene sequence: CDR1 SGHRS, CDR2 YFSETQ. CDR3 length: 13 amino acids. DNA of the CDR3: TGCGCCAGCAGCTACAGGGAGACCGGGGAGCTGTTTTTT. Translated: CASSYRETGELFF.

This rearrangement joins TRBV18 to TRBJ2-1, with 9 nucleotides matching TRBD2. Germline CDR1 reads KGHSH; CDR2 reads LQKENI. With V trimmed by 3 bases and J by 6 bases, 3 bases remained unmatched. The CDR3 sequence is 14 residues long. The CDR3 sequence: CASSPRREGNEQFF. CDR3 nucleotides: TGTGCCAGCTCACCTAGGCGGGAGGGCAATGAGCAGTTCTTC.

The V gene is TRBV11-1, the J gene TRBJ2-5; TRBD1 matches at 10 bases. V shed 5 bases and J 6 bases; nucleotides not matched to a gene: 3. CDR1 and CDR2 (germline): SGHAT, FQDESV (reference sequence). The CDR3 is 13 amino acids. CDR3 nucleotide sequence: TGTGCCAGCAGCCGGGACAGGGGACAGACCCAGTACTTC. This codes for CASSRDRGQTQYF. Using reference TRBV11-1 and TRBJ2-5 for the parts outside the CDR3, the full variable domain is EAEVAQSPRYKITEKSQAVAFWCDPISGHATLYWYRQILGQGPELLVQFQDESVVDDSQLPKDRFSAERLKGVDSTLKIQPAELGDSAMYLCASSRDRGQTQYFGPGTRLLVL.

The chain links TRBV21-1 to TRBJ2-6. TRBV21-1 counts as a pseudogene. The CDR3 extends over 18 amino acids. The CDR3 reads CASSQRRGQRSGANVLTF. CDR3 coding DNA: TGTGCCAGCAGCCAAAGGCGGGGACAACGCTCTGGGGCCAACGTCCTGACTTTC.

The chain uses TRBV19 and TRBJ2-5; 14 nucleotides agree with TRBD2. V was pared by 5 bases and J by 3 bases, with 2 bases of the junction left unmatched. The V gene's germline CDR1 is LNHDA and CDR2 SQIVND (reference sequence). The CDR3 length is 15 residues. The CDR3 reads CASSPGLAGEETQYF. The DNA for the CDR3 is TGTGCCAGTAGTCCGGGACTAGCGGGAGAAGAGACCCAGTACTTC.

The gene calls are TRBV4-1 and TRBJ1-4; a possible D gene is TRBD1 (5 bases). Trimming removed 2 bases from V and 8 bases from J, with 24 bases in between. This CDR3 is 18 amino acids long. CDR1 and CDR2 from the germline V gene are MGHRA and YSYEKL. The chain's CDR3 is CASSQRGPGISGWEKLFF. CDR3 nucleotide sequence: TGCGCCAGCAGCCAAAGGGGCCCGGGGATTTCTGGTTGGGAAAAACTGTTTTTT.

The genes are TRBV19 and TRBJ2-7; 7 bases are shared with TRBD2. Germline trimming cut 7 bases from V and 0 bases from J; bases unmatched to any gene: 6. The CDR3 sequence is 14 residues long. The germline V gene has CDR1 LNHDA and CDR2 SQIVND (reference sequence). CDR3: CASTASGNSYEQYF. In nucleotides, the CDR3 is TGTGCCAGTACCGCAAGCGGGAACTCCTACGAGCAGTACTTC.

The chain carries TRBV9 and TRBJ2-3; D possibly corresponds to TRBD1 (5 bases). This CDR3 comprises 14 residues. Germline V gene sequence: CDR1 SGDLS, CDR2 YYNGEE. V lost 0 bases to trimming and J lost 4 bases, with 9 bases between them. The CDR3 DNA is TGTGCCAGCAGCGTAGATGGGGCGTCAGATACGCAGTATTTT. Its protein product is CASSVDGASDTQYF.

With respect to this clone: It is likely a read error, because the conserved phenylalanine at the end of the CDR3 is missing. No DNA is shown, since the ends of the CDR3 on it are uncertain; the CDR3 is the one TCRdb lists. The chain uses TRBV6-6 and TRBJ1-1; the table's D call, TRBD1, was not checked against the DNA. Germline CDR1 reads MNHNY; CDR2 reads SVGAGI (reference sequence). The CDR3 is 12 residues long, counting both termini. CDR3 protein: CASSSRDRLIGL.

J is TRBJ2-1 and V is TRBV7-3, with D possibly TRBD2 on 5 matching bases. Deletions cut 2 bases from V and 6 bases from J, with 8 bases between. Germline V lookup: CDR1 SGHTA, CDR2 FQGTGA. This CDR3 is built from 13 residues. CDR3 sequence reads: CASSLGESNEQFF. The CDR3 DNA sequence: TGTGCCAGCAGCTTAGGGGAGTCCAATGAGCAGTTCTTC.